This passage covers 9 T cell receptor beta chains from one sample sequenced in a study of T cell repertoires in cytomegalovirus infection. Their specific antigens are unknown. MiXCR, run by TCRdb on the reads, gives a single entry per CDR3 protein. The table includes around 900,000 distinct CDR3 sequences, around 30% detected once. Source: cultured CD8+ T cells from PBMCs, taken from culture after CMV antigen stimulation. The source of these receptors is a human donor in good health (CMV status not recorded). Some clones in this sample may be carry-over from other donors' samples.

This clonotype has more than one count but fewer than ten. The gene calls are TRBV19 and TRBJ1-2, with 8 bases aligning to TRBD1. Germline V CDR1 and CDR2: LNHDA, SQIVND (reference sequence). The CDR3 length is 13 residues. V was clipped by 5 bases and J by 8 bases; unmatched bases: 7. This CDR3 is CASSGMDRDGYTF. The CDR3 DNA follows: TGTGCCAGTAGTGGAATGGACAGGGACGGCTACACCTTC.

This clonotype was observed a few times. V gene TRBV6-2 or TRBV6-3 combines with J gene TRBJ2-7; 8 positions match TRBD1. With V trimmed by 0 bases and J by 5 bases, 9 bases remained unmatched. This CDR3 spans 16 amino acids. Germline loops: CDR1 MNHEY, CDR2 SVGEGT. The CDR3 coding sequence is TGTGCCAGCAGTTACTCGAAGGACAGGGCACGCGACGAGCAGTACGTC. Its protein product is CASSYSKDRARDEQYV.

V is TRBV28 and J is TRBJ1-5; D perhaps matches TRBD1 (6 bases). The length of the CDR3 is 17 residues. Germline CDR1 and CDR2: MDHEN and SYDVKM. Trimming left V 4 bases short and J 0 bases short, with 16 bases between. The CDR3 spells CASSWARGFFSNQPQHF. DNA for the CDR3: TGTGCCAGCAGTTGGGCCAGGGGCTTTTTTAGCAATCAGCCCCAGCATTTT.

The chain employs TRBV12-3 or TRBV12-4 and TRBJ2-7; the match to TRBD1 covers 9 bases. V was pared by 8 bases and J by 4 bases, with 12 bases of the junction left unmatched. The CDR3 spans 15 residues. The CDR3 loop reads CASSLLWTGVYEQYF. The CDR3 DNA follows: TGTGCCAGCTCCCTCCTCTGGACAGGGGTTTACGAGCAGTACTTC.

The chain joins TRBV20-1 to TRBJ2-7; tentative D call: TRBD2 (5 bases). Germline V lookup: CDR1 DFQATT, CDR2 SNEGSKA (reference sequence). The CDR3 spans 15 residues. V lost 0 bases, J lost 2 bases, and 14 bases lay in between. The CDR3 DNA is TGCAGTGCTAGAGATCGGGGAAAACCTCCCTACGAGCAGTACGTC. Its translation: CSARDRGKPPYEQYV.

The chain uses TRBV14 and TRBJ1-6; possibly TRBD1 for D (6 bases). Trimming stripped 1 base from V and 6 bases from J, with 13 bases between. Germline loops: CDR1 SGHDN, CDR2 FVKESK. The CDR3 is 16 residues long. The CDR3 region has the DNA TGTGCCAGCAGCCAAGTGGGGGGCGCTGGTAATTCACCCCTCCACTTT. This encodes CASSQVGGAGNSPLHF.

Only a few counts were recorded for this clonotype. A much larger clone is a single base away; this may be a read error. The chain combines TRBV7-9 with TRBJ2-7; TRBD1 might be the D (6 bases). CDR1 and CDR2 from the germline V gene are SEHNR and FQNEAQ (reference sequence). Trimming took 3 bases from V and 3 from J, leaving 9 bases between them. There are 13 residues in the CDR3. CDR3 nucleotides: TGTGCCAGCAGCTTGGACAGCTACTACGAGCAGTACTTC. As protein: CASSLDSYYEQYF.

This clonotype has just a few counts. The chain recombines TRBV12-3 or TRBV12-4 with TRBJ2-2; 9 bases line up with TRBD2. This CDR3 region has 15 residues. V lost 6 bases, J lost 2 bases, and 4 bases stayed unmatched. The CDR3 loop reads CASSPTSGNTGELFF. The DNA for the CDR3 is TGTGCCAGCAGCCCGACTAGCGGAAACACCGGGGAGCTGTTTTTT.

This rearrangement joins TRBV7-8 to TRBJ2-3; D unresolved. The germline gives CDR1 SGHVS, CDR2 FQNEAQ. This CDR3 is built from 14 residues. Trimming removed 2 bases at V and 3 bases at J, with 9 bases between. The CDR3: CASSLRSETDTQYF. As DNA, the CDR3 is TGTGCCAGCAGCTTAAGATCGGAAACAGATACGCAGTATTTT. The full variable domain, its missing parts supplied by reference TRBV7-8 and TRBJ2-3, is GAGVSQSPRYKVAKRGQDVALRCDPISGHVSLFWYQQALGQGPEFLTYFQNEAQLDKSGLPSDRFFAERPEGSVSTLKIQRTQQEDSAVYLCASSLRSETDTQYFGPGTRLTVL.